This T cell receptor (beta chain) emerged from a study of CD8 T cells in Susac syndrome. Reverse transcription of about 0.5 to 1 ug RNA used random hexamers. TCRdb itself ran the immunoSEQ multiplex PCR reads through MiXCR, one entry per CDR3 protein. The sample contains roughly 60,000 distinct CDR3 sequences, approximately 90% of which appear only once. This CDR3 has 12 amino acids. The germline V gene encodes CDR1 LNHDA and CDR2 SQIVND (reference sequence). The V and J ends lost 0 bases and 10 bases respectively, with 9 bases between them. Sequencing of TCR beta was carried out in blood CD8+ and CD4+ T cells. Healthy donors served as age- and sex-matched controls.

The sequence was collected from a human donor in good health. Sample: CD8+ T cells from PBMCs. The chain combines TRBV19 with TRBJ1-1; D remains ambiguous. CDR3 bases: TGTGCCAGTAGTATAGATCTTGTTGCAGCTTTCTTT. This codes for CASSIDLVAAFF.